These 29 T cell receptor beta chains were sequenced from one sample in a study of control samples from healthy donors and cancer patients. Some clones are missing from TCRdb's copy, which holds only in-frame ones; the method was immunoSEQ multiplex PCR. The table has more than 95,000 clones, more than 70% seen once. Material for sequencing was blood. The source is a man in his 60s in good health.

The CDR3 DNA is TGTGCCAGCAGCTTAGGCGGGACAGGGGGCGCTGGGGTCTATGGCTACACCTTC. It encodes CASSLGGTGGAGVYGYTF. The chain employs TRBV7-3 and TRBJ1-2; 12 positions match TRBD1. Germline CDR1 reads SGHTA; CDR2 reads FQGTGA. The CDR3 runs to 18 residues. J lost 4 bases, V lost 2 bases, and 11 bases had no gene match.

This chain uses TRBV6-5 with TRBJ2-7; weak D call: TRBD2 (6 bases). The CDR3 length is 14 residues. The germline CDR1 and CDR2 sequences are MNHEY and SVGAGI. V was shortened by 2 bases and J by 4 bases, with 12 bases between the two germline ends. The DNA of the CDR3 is TGTGCCAGCAGTTACCGGGGGAGACAGTACGAGCAGTACTTC. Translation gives CASSYRGRQYEQYF.

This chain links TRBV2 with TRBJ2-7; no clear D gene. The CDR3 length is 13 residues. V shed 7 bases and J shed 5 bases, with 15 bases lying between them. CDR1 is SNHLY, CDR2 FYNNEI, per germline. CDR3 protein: CASKRTKVHEQYF. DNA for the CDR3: TGTGCCAGCAAAAGGACGAAGGTTCACGAGCAGTACTTC.

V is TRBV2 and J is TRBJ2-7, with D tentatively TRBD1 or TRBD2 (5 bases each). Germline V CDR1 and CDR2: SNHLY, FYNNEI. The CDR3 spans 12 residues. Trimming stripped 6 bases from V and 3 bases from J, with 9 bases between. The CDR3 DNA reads TGTGCCAGCAGGGGGGTTGACTACGAGCAGTACTTC. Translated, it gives CASRGVDYEQYF. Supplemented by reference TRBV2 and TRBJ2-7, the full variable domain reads EPEVTQTPSHQVTQMGQEVILRCVPISNHLYFYWYRQILGQKVEFLVSFYNNEISEKSEIFDDQFSVERPDGSNFTLKIRSTKLEDSAMYFCASRGVDYEQYFGPGTRLTVT.

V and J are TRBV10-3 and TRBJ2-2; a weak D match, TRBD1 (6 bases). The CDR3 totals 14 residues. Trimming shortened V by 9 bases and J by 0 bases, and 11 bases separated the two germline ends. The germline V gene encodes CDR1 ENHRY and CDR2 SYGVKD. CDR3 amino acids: CAMQGTTNTGELFF. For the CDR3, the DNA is TGTGCCATGCAGGGGACAACGAACACCGGGGAGCTGTTTTTT.

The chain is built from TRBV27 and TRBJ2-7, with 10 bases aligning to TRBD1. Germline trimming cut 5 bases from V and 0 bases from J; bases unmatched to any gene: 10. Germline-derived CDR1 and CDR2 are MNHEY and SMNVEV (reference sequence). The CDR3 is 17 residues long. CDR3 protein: CASSRNPGQGSSYEQYF. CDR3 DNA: TGTGCCAGCAGTCGAAATCCGGGACAGGGGAGCTCCTACGAGCAGTACTTC.

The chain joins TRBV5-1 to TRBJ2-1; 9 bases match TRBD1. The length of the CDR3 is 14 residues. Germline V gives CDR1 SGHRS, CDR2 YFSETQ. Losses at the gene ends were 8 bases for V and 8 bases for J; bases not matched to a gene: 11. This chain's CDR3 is CASDPGQGSDEQFF. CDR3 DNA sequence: TGCGCCAGTGACCCGGGACAGGGATCGGATGAGCAGTTCTTC.

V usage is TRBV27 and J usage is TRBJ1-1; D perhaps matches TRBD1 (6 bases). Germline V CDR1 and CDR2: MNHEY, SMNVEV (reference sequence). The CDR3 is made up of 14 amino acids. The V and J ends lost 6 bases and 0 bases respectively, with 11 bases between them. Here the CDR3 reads CASRNRAMNTEAFF. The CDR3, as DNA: TGTGCCAGCAGGAACAGGGCCATGAACACTGAAGCTTTCTTT.

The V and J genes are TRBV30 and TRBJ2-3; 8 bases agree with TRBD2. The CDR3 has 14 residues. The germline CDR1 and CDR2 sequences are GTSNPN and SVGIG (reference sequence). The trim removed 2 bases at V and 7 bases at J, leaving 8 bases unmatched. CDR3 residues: CAWSSGGAANTQYF. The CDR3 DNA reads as TGTGCCTGGAGTTCCGGGGGGGCCGCAAATACGCAGTATTTT.

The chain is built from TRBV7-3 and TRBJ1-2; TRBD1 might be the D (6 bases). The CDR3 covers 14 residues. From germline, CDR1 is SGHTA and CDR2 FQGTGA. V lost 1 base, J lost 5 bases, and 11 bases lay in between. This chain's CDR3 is CASSLMGAAYGYTF. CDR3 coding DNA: TGTGCCAGCAGCTTAATGGGGGCCGCGTATGGCTACACCTTC.

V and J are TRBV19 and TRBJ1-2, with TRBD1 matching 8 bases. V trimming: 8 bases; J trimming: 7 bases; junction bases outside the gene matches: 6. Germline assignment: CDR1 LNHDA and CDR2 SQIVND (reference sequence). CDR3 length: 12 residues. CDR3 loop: CASRPGTGGYTF. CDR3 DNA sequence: TGTGCCAGTCGACCGGGGACAGGTGGCTACACCTTC.

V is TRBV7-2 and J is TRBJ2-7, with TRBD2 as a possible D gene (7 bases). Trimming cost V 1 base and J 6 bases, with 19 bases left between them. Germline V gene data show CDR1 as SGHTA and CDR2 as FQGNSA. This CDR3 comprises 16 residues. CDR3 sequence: CASSLEGGRGLFEQYF. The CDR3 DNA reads TGTGCCAGCAGCTTAGAAGGCGGGCGGGGGCTTTTCGAGCAGTACTTC.

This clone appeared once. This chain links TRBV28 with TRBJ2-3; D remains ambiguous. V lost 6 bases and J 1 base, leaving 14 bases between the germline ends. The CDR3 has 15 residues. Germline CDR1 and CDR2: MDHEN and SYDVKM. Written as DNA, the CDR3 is TGTGCCAGCAGGTCACCGAACAGCCGCACAGATACGCAGTATTTT. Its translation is CASRSPNSRTDTQYF.

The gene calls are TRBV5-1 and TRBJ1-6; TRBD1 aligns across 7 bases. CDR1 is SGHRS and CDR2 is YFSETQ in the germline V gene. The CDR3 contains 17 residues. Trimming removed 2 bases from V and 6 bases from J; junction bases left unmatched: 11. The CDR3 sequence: CASSFTGGGTANSPLHF. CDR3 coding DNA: TGCGCCAGCAGCTTCACCGGCGGGGGGACAGCTAATTCACCCCTCCACTTT. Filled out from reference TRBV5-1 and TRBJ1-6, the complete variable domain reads KAGVTQTPRYLIKTRGQQVTLSCSPISGHRSVSWYQQTPGQGLQFLFEYFSETQRNKGNFPGRFSGRQFSNSRSEMNVSTLELGDSALYLCASSFTGGGTANSPLHFGNGTRLTVT.

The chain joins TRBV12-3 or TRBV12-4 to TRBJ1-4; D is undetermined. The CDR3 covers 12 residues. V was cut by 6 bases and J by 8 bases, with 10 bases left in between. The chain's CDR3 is CASRQDGEKLFF. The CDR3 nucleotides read TGTGCCAGCAGGCAAGACGGAGAAAAACTGTTTTTT.

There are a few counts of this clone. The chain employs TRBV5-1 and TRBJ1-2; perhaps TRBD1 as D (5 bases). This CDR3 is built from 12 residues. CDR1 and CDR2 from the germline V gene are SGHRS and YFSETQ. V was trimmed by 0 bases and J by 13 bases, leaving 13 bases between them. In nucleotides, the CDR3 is TGCGCCAGCAGCTTGGGTACAGGTCAGAGCACCTTC. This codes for CASSLGTGQSTF.

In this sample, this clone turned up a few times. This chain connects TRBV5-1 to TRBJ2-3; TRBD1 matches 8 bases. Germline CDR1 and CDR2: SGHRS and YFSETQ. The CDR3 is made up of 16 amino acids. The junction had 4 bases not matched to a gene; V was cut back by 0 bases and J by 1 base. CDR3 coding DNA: TGCGCCAGCAGCTTGGGGCAGGGGGCCGGCACAGATACGCAGTATTTT. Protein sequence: CASSLGQGAGTDTQYF. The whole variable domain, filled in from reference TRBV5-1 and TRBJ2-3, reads KAGVTQTPRYLIKTRGQQVTLSCSPISGHRSVSWYQQTPGQGLQFLFEYFSETQRNKGNFPGRFSGRQFSNSRSEMNVSTLELGDSALYLCASSLGQGAGTDTQYFGPGTRLTVL.

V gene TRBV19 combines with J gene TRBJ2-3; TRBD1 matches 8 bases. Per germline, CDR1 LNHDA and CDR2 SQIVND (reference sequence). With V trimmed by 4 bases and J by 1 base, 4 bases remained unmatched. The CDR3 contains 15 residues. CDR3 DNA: TGTGCCAGTAGTAAGCAGGGGGCCCGCACAGATACGCAGTATTTT. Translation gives CASSKQGARTDTQYF.

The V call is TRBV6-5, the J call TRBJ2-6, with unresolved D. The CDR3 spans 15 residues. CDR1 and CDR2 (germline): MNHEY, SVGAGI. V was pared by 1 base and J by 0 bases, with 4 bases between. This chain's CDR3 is CASSYLTSGANVLTF. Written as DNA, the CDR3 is TGTGCCAGCAGTTACTTAACCTCTGGGGCCAACGTCCTGACTTTC.

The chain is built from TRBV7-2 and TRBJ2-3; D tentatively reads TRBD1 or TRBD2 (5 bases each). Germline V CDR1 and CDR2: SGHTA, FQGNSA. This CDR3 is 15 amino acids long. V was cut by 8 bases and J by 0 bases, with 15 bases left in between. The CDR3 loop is CASLRRTSSTDTQYF. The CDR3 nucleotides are TGTGCCAGCCTTAGGAGGACATCTAGCACAGATACGCAGTATTTT. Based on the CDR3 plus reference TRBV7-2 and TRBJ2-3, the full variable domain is GAGVSQSPSNKVTEKGKDVELRCDPISGHTALYWYRQSLGQGLEFLIYFQGNSAPDKSGLPSDRFSAERTGGSVSTLTIQRTQQEDSAVYLCASLRRTSSTDTQYFGPGTRLTVL.

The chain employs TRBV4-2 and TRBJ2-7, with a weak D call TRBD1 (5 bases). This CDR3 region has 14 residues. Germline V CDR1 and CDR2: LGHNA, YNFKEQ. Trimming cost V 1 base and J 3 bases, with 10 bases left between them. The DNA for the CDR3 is TGTGCCAGCAGCCAAGGGTTGGACAACTACGAGCAGTACTTC. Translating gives CASSQGLDNYEQYF.

Here the CDR3 reads CASSLAGQGTSPLHF. CDR3 sequence (DNA): TGTGCCAGCAGCTTAGCCGGACAGGGAACCTCACCCCTCCACTTT. V usage is TRBV7-6 and J usage is TRBJ1-6, with 8 bases that match TRBD1. The CDR3 consists of 15 residues. V gave up 0 bases and J gave up 10 bases; unmatched junction bases: 5. Germline V gene data show CDR1 as SGHVS and CDR2 as FNYEAQ.

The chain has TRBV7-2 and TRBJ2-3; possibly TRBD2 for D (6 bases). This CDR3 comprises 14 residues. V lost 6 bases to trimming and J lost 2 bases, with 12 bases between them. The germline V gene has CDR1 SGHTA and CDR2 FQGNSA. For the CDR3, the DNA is TGTGCCAGCAGTCCGGACTACCTCACAGATACGCAGTATTTT. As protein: CASSPDYLTDTQYF.

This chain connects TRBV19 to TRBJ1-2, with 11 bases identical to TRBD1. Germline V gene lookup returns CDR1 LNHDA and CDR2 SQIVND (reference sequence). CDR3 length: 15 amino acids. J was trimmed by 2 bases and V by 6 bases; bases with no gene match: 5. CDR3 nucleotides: TGTGCCAGTAGCCCAGGGACAGGGGGGAACTATGGCTACACCTTC. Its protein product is CASSPGTGGNYGYTF. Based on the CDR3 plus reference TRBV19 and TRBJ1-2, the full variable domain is DGGITQSPKYLFRKEGQNVTLSCEQNLNHDAMYWYRQDPGQGLRLIYYSQIVNDFQKGDIAEGYSVSREKKESFPLTVTSAQKNPTAFYLCASSPGTGGNYGYTFGSGTRLTVV.

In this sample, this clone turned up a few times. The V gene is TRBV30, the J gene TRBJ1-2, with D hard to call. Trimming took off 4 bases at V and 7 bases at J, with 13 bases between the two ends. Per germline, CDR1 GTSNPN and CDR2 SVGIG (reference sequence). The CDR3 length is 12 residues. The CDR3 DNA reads TGTGCCTGGACTCGTACATCCAGTGGCTACACCTTC. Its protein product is CAWTRTSSGYTF.

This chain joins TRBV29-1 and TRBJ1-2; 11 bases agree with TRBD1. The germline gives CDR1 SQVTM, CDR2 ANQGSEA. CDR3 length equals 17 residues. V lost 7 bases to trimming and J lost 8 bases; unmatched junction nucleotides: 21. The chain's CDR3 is CSAGGSSGTGGGTGYTF. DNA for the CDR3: TGCAGCGCCGGTGGGAGTTCCGGGACAGGGGGAGGTACAGGCTACACCTTC.

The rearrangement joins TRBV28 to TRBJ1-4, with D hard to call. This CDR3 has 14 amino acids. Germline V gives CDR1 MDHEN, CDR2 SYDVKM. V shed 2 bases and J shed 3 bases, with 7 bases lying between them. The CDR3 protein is CASSLRVANEKLFF. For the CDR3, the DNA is TGTGCCAGCAGTTTAAGGGTAGCTAATGAAAAACTGTTTTTT.

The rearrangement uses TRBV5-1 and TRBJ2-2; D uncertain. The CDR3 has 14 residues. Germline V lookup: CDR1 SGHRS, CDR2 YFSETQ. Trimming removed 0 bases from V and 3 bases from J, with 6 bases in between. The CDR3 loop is CASSLVVDTGELFF. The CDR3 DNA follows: TGCGCCAGCAGCTTGGTGGTGGACACCGGGGAGCTGTTTTTT.

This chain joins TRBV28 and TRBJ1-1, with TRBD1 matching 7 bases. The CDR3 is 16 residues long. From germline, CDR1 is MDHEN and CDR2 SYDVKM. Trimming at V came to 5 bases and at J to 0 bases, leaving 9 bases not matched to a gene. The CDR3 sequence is CASSDPGQIMNTEAFF. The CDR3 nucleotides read TGTGCCAGCAGTGATCCGGGACAGATAATGAACACTGAAGCTTTCTTT. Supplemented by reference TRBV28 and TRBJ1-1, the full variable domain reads DVKVTQSSRYLVKRTGEKVFLECVQDMDHENMFWYRQDPGLGLRLIYFSYDVKMKEKGDIPEGYSVSREKKERFSLILESASTNQTSMYLCASSDPGQIMNTEAFFGQGTRLTVV.